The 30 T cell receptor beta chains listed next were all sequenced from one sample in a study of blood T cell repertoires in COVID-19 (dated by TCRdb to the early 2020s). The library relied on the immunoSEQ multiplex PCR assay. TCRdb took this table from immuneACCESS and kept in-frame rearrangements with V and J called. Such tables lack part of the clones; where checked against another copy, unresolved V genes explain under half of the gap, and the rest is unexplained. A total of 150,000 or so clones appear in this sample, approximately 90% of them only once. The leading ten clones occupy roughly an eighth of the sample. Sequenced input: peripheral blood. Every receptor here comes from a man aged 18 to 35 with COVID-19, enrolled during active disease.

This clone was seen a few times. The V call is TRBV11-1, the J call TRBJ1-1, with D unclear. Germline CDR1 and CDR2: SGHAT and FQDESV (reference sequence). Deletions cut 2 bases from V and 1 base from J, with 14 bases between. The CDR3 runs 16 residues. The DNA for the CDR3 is TGTGCCAGCAGCTTACGGGGAGCCCTGGGGAACACTGAAGCTTTCTTT. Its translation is CASSLRGALGNTEAFF.

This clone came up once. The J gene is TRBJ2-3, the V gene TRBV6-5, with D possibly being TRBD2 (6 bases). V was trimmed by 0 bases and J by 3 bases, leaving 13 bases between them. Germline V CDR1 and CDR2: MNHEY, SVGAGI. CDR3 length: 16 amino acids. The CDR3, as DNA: TGTGCCAGCAGTTACTCGATCCCGGGACTTACAGATACGCAGTATTTT. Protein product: CASSYSIPGLTDTQYF.

In nucleotides, the CDR3 is TGTGCCAGCAGCTTAAGGCGGGGGGGTACGGACGAGCAGTACTTC. It is translated as CASSLRRGGTDEQYF. The chain recombines TRBV7-9 with TRBJ2-7, with 9 bases that match TRBD2. The CDR3 sequence is 15 residues long. V lost 2 bases to trimming and J lost 5 bases; unmatched junction nucleotides: 7. CDR1 and CDR2 from the germline V gene are SEHNR and FQNEAQ (reference sequence).

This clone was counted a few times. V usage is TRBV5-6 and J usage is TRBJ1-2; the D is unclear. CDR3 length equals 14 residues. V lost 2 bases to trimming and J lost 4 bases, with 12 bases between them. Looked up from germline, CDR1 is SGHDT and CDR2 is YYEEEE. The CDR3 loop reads CASSFPRGVYGYTF. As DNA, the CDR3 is TGTGCCAGCAGCTTTCCGAGAGGAGTCTATGGCTACACCTTC.

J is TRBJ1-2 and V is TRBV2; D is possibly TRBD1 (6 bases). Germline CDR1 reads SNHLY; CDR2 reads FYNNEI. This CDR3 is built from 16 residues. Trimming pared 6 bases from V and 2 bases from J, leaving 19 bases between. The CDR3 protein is CASRRDGGGANYGYTF. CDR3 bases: TGTGCCAGCAGGAGGGATGGGGGGGGCGCGAACTATGGCTACACCTTC.

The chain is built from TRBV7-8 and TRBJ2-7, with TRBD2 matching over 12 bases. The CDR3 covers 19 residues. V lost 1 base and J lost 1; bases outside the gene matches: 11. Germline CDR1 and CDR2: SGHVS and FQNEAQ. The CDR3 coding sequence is TGTGCCAGCAGCTTAGAGGCTAGCGGGAGGGCCCTATATTCCTACGAGCAGTACTTC. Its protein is CASSLEASGRALYSYEQYF.

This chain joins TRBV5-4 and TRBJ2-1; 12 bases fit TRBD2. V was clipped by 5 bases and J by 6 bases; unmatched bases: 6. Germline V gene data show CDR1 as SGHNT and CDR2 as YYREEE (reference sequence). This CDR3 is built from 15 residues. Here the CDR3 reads CASRSGLAGSNEQFF. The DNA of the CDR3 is TGTGCCAGCAGATCTGGACTAGCGGGATCCAATGAGCAGTTCTTC.

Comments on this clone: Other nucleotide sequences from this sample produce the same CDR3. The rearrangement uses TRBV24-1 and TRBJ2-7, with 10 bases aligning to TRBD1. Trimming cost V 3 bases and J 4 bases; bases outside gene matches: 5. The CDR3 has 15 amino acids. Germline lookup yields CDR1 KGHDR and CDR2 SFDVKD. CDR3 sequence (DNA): TGTGCCACCAGTGATCCCGGGACAGGGGTTTACGAGCAGTACTTC. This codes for CATSDPGTGVYEQYF.

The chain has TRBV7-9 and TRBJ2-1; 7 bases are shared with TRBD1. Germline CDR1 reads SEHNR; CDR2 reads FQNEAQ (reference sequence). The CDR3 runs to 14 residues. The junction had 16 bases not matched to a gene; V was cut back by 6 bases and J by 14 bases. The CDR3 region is CASRPLGTAAVEFF. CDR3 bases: TGTGCCAGCAGACCCCTTGGGACAGCCGCGGTGGAGTTCTTC.

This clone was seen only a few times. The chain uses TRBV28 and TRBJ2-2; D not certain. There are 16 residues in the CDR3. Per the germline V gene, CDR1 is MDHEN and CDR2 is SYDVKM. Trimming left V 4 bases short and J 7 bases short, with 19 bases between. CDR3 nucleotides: TGTGCCAGCAGTTCCTTTTGGCAGATATCAGGCGGGGAGCTGTTTTTT. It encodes CASSSFWQISGGELFF.

The CDR3, as DNA: TGTGCCTGGAGTGTACTAGGGACTCACGGTGGCTACACCTTC. Protein product: CAWSVLGTHGGYTF. This rearrangement joins TRBV30 to TRBJ1-2; tentative D call: TRBD1 (5 bases). There are 14 residues in the CDR3. From germline, CDR1 is GTSNPN and CDR2 SVGIG (reference sequence). V was clipped by 0 bases and J by 7 bases, with 15 bases between them. The full variable domain, its missing parts supplied by reference TRBV30 and TRBJ1-2, is SQTIHQWPATLVQPVGSPLSLECTVEGTSNPNLYWYRQAAGRGLQLLFYSVGIGQISSEVPQNLSASRPQDRQFILSSKKLLLSDSGFYLCAWSVLGTHGGYTFGSGTRLTVV.

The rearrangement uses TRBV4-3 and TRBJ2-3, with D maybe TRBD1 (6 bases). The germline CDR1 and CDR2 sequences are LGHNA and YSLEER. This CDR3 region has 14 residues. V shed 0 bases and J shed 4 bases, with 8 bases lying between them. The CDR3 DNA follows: TGCGCCAGCAGCCAAGAGGGGGCACCAGATACGCAGTATTTT. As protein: CASSQEGAPDTQYF.

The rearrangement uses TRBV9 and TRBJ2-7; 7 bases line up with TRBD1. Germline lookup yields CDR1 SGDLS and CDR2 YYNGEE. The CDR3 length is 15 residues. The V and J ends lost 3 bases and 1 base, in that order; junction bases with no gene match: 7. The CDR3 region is CASSAGRGLSYEQYF. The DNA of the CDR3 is TGTGCCAGCAGCGCCGGAAGGGGGCTGTCCTACGAGCAGTACTTC.

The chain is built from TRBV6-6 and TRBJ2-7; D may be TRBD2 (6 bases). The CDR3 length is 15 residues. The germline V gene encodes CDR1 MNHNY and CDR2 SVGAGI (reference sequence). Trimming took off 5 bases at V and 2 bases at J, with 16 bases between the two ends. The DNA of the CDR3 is TGTGCCAGCAGTCCCCGCGGGACGGGGACCTACGAGCAGTACTTC. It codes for CASSPRGTGTYEQYF.

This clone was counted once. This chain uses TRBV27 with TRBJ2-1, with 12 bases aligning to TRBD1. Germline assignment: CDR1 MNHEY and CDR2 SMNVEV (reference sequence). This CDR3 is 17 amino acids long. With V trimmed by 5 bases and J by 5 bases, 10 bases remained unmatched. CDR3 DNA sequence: TGTGCCAGCAGTCCCCCCCTGGGACAGGGGGCCAACAATGAGCAGTTCTTC. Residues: CASSPPLGQGANNEQFF.

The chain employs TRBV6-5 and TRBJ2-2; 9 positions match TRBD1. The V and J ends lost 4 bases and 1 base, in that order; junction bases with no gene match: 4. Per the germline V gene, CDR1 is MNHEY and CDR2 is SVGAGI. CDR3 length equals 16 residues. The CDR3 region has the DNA TGTGCCAGCAGTTTACCGGGACAGGGGAACACCGGGGAGCTGTTTTTT. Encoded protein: CASSLPGQGNTGELFF.

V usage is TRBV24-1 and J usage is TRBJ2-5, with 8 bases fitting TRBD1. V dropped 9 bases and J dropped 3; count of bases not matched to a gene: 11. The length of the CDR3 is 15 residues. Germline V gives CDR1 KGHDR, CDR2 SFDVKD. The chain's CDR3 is CATATTRQGKETQYF. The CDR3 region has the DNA TGTGCCACCGCAACAACCCGACAGGGGAAAGAGACCCAGTACTTC.

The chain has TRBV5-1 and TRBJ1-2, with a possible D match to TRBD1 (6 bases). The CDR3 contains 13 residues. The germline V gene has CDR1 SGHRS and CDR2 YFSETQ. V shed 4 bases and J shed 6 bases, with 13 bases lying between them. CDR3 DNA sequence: TGCGCCAGCAGCGGCGGGGGGCTGGATGGCTACACCTTC. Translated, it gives CASSGGGLDGYTF.

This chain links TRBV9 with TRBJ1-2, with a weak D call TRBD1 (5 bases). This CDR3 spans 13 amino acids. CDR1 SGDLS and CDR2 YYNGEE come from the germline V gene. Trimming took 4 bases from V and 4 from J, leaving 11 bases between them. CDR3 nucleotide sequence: TGTGCCAGCAGCCAGGACACCCTCTATGGCTACACCTTC. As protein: CASSQDTLYGYTF.

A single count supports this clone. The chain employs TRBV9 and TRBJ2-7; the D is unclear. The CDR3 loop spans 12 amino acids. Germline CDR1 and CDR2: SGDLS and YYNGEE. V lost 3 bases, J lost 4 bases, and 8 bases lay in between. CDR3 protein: CASSGDTYEQYF. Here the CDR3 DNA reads TGTGCCAGCAGCGGAGATACTTACGAGCAGTACTTC.

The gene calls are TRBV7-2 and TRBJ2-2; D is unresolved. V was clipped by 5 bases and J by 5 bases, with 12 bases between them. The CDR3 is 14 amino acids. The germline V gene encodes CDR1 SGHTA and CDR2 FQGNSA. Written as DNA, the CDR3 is TGTGCCAGCAGCGAAGAGGCGCTTACCGGGGAGCTGTTTTTT. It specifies CASSEEALTGELFF.

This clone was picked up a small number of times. The CDR3 coding sequence is TGTGCCAGCAGCCCCCCTAGCGGGAGGGCCTCTGTATACAATGAGCAGTTCTTC. Its translation: CASSPPSGRASVYNEQFF. The J gene is TRBJ2-1, the V gene TRBV28, with 12 bases matching TRBD2. After removal of 6 bases from V and 4 bases from J, the junction contained 13 bases not matched to a gene. The CDR3 is 18 amino acids. The germline V gene has CDR1 MDHEN and CDR2 SYDVKM.

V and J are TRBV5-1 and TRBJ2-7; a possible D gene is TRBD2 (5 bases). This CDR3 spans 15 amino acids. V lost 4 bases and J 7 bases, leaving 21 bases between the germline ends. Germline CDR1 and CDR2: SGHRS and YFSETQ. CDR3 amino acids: CASSGNPGHRGEQYF. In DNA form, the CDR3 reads TGCGCCAGCAGCGGTAACCCCGGGCACCGGGGAGAGCAGTACTTC.

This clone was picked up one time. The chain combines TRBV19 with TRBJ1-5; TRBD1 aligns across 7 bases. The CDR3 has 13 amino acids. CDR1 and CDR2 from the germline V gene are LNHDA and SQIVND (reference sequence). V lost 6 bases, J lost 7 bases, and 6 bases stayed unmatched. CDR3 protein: CASSAGGRQPQHF. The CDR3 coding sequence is TGTGCCAGTAGCGCAGGGGGACGGCAGCCCCAGCATTTT.

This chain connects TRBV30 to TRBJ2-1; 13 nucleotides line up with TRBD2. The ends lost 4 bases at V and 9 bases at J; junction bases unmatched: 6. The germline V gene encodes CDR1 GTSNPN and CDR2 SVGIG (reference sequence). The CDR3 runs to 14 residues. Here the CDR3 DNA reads TGTGCCTGGAAAACTAGCGGGAGGGCCACTGAGCAGTTCTTC. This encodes CAWKTSGRATEQFF.

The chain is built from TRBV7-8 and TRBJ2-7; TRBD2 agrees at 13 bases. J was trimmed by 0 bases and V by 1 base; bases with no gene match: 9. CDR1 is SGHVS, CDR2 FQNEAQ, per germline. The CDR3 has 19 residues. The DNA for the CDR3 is TGTGCCAGCAGCTTAGGGACTAGCGGGAGCTGGGTTAGCTCCTACGAGCAGTACTTC. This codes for CASSLGTSGSWVSSYEQYF. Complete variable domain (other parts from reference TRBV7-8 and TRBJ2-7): GAGVSQSPRYKVAKRGQDVALRCDPISGHVSLFWYQQALGQGPEFLTYFQNEAQLDKSGLPSDRFFAERPEGSVSTLKIQRTQQEDSAVYLCASSLGTSGSWVSSYEQYFGPGTRLTVT.

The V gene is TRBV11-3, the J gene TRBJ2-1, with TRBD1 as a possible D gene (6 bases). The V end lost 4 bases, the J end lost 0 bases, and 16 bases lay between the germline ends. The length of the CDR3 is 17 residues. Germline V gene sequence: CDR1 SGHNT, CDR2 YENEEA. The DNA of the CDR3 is TGTGCCAGCAGCTCCGAACCCGGGACACACTCCTACAATGAGCAGTTCTTC. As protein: CASSSEPGTHSYNEQFF.

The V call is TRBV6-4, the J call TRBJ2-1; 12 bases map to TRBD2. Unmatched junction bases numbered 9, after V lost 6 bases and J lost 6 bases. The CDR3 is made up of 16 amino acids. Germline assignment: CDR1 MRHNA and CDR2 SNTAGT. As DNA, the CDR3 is TGTGCCAGCAGCCCAACCACTAGCGGGAGGCCCAATGAGCAGTTCTTC. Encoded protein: CASSPTTSGRPNEQFF.

In nucleotides, the CDR3 is TGTGCCAGCAGTGAACCCACTTTTCCCGGCGGGACAGGGGGTTATAGCAATCAGCCCCAGCATTTT. Encoded protein: CASSEPTFPGGTGGYSNQPQHF. The gene calls are TRBV6-1 and TRBJ1-5, with 11 bases matching TRBD1. The germline V gene has CDR1 MNHNS and CDR2 SASEGT. J lost 0 bases, V lost 2 bases, and 18 bases had no gene match. This CDR3 has 22 residues.

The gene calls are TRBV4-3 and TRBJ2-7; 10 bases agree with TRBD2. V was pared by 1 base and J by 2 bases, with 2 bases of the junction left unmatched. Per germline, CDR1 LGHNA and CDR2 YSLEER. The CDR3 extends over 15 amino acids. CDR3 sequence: CASSQGLAGAYEQYF. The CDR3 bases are TGCGCCAGCAGCCAAGGACTAGCGGGCGCCTACGAGCAGTACTTC.